These 26 T cell receptor beta chains came from one sample sequenced in a study of regulatory T cells in long-lasting Graves disease. As to time point: newly diagnosed GD, antithyroid drugs for less than 3 months. With RNA extracted from PBMCs as input, the TCR library was made. Through Arm-PCR of CDR3 regions and iRepertoire HTBI primers, TCR beta libraries were built. TCRdb redid the calling of the multiplex PCR reads with MiXCR, one entry per CDR3 protein. The table includes fewer than 650,000 distinct CDR3 sequences, roughly 16% detected once. These data were also filed under a second study, of T cells in Graves' hyperthyroidism and ophthalmopathy.

Sequenced here: peripheral blood mononuclear cells (PBMCs), sampled at new diagnosis, from a patient treated with antithyroid drugs. These receptors were collected from a man younger than 35 with Graves disease.

The chain has TRBV7-2 and TRBJ1-1; 10 nucleotides align to TRBD1. The CDR3 has 11 amino acids. V lost 5 bases, J lost 12 bases, and 3 bases stayed unmatched. Per the germline V gene, CDR1 is SGHTA and CDR2 is FQGNSA. The CDR3 sequence is CASSGDRGPFF. The CDR3 DNA is TGTGCCAGCAGCGGAGACAGGGGGCCTTTCTTT.

The chain employs TRBV19 and TRBJ1-6; 7 nucleotides match TRBD1. The ends lost 5 bases at V and 7 bases at J; junction bases unmatched: 5. There are 14 residues in the CDR3. Germline values: CDR1 LNHDA, CDR2 SQIVND (reference sequence). In DNA form, the CDR3 reads TGTGCCAGTAGTTCGACAGGGACAAATTCACCCCTCCACTTT. Amino acid sequence: CASSSTGTNSPLHF.

About this clonotype: A read error is possible here, since a much larger clone lies one base away. The chain recombines TRBV11-2 with TRBJ2-7; the match to TRBD1 covers 7 bases. CDR1 and CDR2 from the germline V gene are SGHAT and FQNNGV. CDR3 length: 15 residues. The trim removed 8 bases at V and 0 bases at J, leaving 10 bases unmatched. The CDR3 DNA follows: TGTGCCAGCGGACCGGAGGACAGGTTCTCCTACGAGCAGTACTTC. It yields the protein CASGPEDRFSYEQYF.

This clonotype was seen a handful of times. V and J are TRBV4-1 and TRBJ1-5, with D possibly matching TRBD1 (6 bases). Germline V gene data show CDR1 as MGHRA and CDR2 as YSYEKL. Trimming took 5 bases from V and 7 from J, leaving 12 bases between them. CDR3 length: 13 residues. The CDR3 loop reads CASSTDSLQPQHF. CDR3 sequence (DNA): TGCGCCAGCAGCACGGACAGTCTACAGCCCCAGCATTTT.

This clonotype was recorded many times. The chain couples TRBV20-1 to TRBJ1-1; 7 bases map to TRBD1. V lost 7 bases to trimming and J lost 2 bases; unmatched junction nucleotides: 7. The CDR3 consists of 13 residues. CDR1 is DFQATT, CDR2 SNEGSKA, per germline (reference sequence). The CDR3 coding sequence is TGCAGTGGCTTCGAGGGGGCTAACACTGAAGCTTTCTTT. It encodes CSGFEGANTEAFF.

This clonotype has more than one count but fewer than ten. The chain joins TRBV12-3 or TRBV12-4 to TRBJ2-5; 10 bases agree with TRBD2. The ends lost 6 bases at V and 0 bases at J; junction bases unmatched: 16. The CDR3 covers 19 residues. CDR3 protein: CASRPAAASGRIDQETQYF. As DNA, the CDR3 is TGTGCCAGCAGGCCCGCGGCGGCTAGCGGGAGAATAGACCAAGAGACCCAGTACTTC.

V usage is TRBV27 and J usage is TRBJ1-1; no reliable D call. The CDR3 is 15 amino acids. V shed 0 bases and J shed 3 bases, with 11 bases lying between them. Germline CDR1 reads MNHEY; CDR2 reads SMNVEV (reference sequence). The CDR3 is CASSLSPQVHTEAFF. The CDR3 DNA follows: TGTGCCAGCAGTTTATCCCCGCAGGTCCACACTGAAGCTTTCTTT.

This clonotype has a single count. The V gene is TRBV20-1, the J gene TRBJ2-1, with 11 bases fitting TRBD2. The CDR3 sequence is 17 residues long. V shed 6 bases and J 5 bases; nucleotides not matched to a gene: 15. The germline V gene has CDR1 DFQATT and CDR2 SNEGSKA (reference sequence). DNA for the CDR3: TGCAGTGCCGCTATAGCGGGGGGGGGAAGGGTCAACAATGAGCAGTTCTTC. The encoded protein is CSAAIAGGGRVNNEQFF.

About this clonotype itself: A read error may be the cause here, since a much bigger clone is one base away. CDR3 sequence (DNA): TGTGCCAGCAGTGCTAGCGGGGTGAAGGGGGAGACCCAGTACTTC. Amino acids: CASSASGVKGETQYF. The chain uses TRBV2 and TRBJ2-5, with 9 bases lining up with TRBD2. Germline V lookup: CDR1 SNHLY, CDR2 FYNNEI. V was clipped by 4 bases and J by 5 bases; unmatched bases: 8. This CDR3 spans 15 amino acids.

This clonotype has ten or more counts. This chain joins TRBV7-9 and TRBJ2-1, with D perhaps matching TRBD2 (5 bases). The CDR3 totals 13 residues. The V gene lost 11 bases and the J gene lost 0 bases, with 11 bases spanning the gap. Per the germline V gene, CDR1 is SEHNR and CDR2 is FQNEAQ (reference sequence). CDR3 bases: TGTGCCGCCGGGGATGCCTCCTACAATGAGCAGTTCTTC. Encoded protein: CAAGDASYNEQFF. Combining the CDR3 with reference TRBV7-9 and TRBJ2-1 gives the whole variable domain DTGVSQNPRHKITKRGQNVTFRCDPISEHNRLYWYRQTLGQGPEFLTYFQNEAQLEKSRLLSDRFSAERPKGSFSTLEIQRTEQGDSAMYLCAAGDASYNEQFFGPGTRLTVL.

This clonotype was seen only a few times. This sequence joins TRBV28 and TRBJ1-4, with D uncertain. Trimming stripped 6 bases from V and 7 bases from J, with 9 bases between. The CDR3 spans 12 residues. CDR1 is MDHEN, CDR2 SYDVKM, per germline. The CDR3 region has the DNA TGTGCCAGCAGGGGCTTTGGTGAAAAACTGTTTTTT. Protein sequence: CASRGFGEKLFF.

Many counts were recorded for this clonotype. V gene TRBV7-9 combines with J gene TRBJ2-2; D remains unclear. Trimming shortened V by 5 bases and J by 5 bases, and 6 bases separated the two germline ends. Germline CDR1 SEHNR, CDR2 FQNEAQ (reference sequence). The CDR3 consists of 12 residues. CDR3: CASSPSTGELFF. The CDR3 DNA sequence: TGTGCCAGCAGCCCAAGTACCGGGGAGCTGTTTTTT.

This clonotype has just a few counts. The gene calls are TRBV28 and TRBJ2-7; D is perhaps TRBD1 (6 bases). The CDR3 loop spans 12 amino acids. In germline, CDR1 is MDHEN, CDR2 SYDVKM. Trimming removed 8 bases from V and 3 bases from J, with 11 bases in between. The CDR3 nucleotides read TGTGCCAGCGCACAACAGGGCTACGAGCAGTACTTC. This sequence encodes CASAQQGYEQYF.

This clonotype was picked up a small number of times. CDR3 bases: TGTGCCAGCAGCCCCAATCCGGACGGAGTCACAGATACGCAGTATTTT. Its protein product is CASSPNPDGVTDTQYF. V is TRBV13 and J is TRBJ2-3; D not resolved. Trimming left V 5 bases short and J 2 bases short, with 17 bases between. CDR3 length: 16 residues. CDR1 and CDR2 (germline): PRHDT, FYEKMQ (reference sequence). Combining the CDR3 with reference TRBV13 and TRBJ2-3 gives the whole variable domain AAGVIQSPRHLIKEKRETATLKCYPIPRHDTVYWYQQGPGQDPQFLISFYEKMQSDKGSIPDRFSAQQFSDYHSELNMSSLELGDSALYFCASSPNPDGVTDTQYFGPGTRLTVL.

Turning to this clonotype: An end of the junction differs from the germline gene, which may be a read error. The chain has TRBV7-2 and TRBJ2-5; 8 nucleotides line up with TRBD1. Looked up from germline, CDR1 is SGHTA and CDR2 is FQGNSA. CDR3 size: 13 residues. CDR3 residues: CASSLADRTGSLF. The CDR3, as DNA: TGTGCCAGCAGCTTAGCTGACCGGACAGGGTCGCTCTTC.

The chain links TRBV9 to TRBJ1-4, with TRBD1 as a possible D gene (5 bases). Germline values: CDR1 SGDLS, CDR2 YYNGEE. The CDR3 is 17 amino acids. Deletions cut 4 bases from V and 10 bases from J, with 26 bases between. CDR3 in amino acids: CASSTEPDSHLWGKLFF. Here the CDR3 DNA reads TGTGCCAGCAGCACCGAACCTGACAGCCACCTGTGGGGAAAACTGTTTTTT.

This clonotype was counted between two and nine times. This chain links TRBV5-8 with TRBJ1-1, with unresolved D. The CDR3 length is 12 residues. From germline, CDR1 is SGHTS and CDR2 YDEGEE. Trimming shortened V by 1 base and J by 8 bases, and 9 bases separated the two germline ends. CDR3 in DNA: TGTGCCAGCAGCTTGTGGGCGGGAGAAGCTTTCTTT. This sequence encodes CASSLWAGEAFF.

The chain employs TRBV25-1 and TRBJ2-7; D perhaps matches TRBD1 (6 bases). Deletions cut 2 bases from V and 6 bases from J, with 14 bases between. CDR1 and CDR2 (germline): MGHDK, SYGVNS. The CDR3 contains 14 residues. The CDR3 reads CASSENPSDSEQYF. The CDR3, as DNA: TGTGCCAGCAGTGAAAATCCCTCGGACAGCGAGCAGTACTTC.

There are many counts of this clonotype. J is TRBJ2-2 and V is TRBV12-3 or TRBV12-4, with 8 bases matching TRBD2. The V gene end was trimmed by 8 bases and the J gene end by 2 bases; junction bases not matched to a gene: 4. The CDR3 consists of 14 residues. CDR3 protein: CASALAGNTGELFF. Here the CDR3 DNA reads TGTGCCAGCGCGCTAGCGGGCAACACCGGGGAGCTGTTTTTT.

The gene calls are TRBV5-1 and TRBJ2-2; 9 nucleotides line up with TRBD1. The CDR3 covers 16 residues. V shed 1 base and J 6 bases; nucleotides not matched to a gene: 7. CDR1 is SGHRS, CDR2 YFSETQ, per germline. CDR3 DNA: TGCGCCAGCAGCTTGAGGGGGACAGGGCTCGCCGGGGAGCTGTTTTTT. Encoded protein: CASSLRGTGLAGELFF.

The rearrangement links TRBV19 to TRBJ2-3; TRBD2 matches 7 bases. This CDR3 comprises 14 residues. The V segment lost 3 bases and the J segment 3 bases; nucleotides outside the gene matches: 3. The V gene's germline CDR1 is LNHDA and CDR2 SQIVND (reference sequence). The chain's CDR3 is CASSMGRDTDTQYF. CDR3 sequence (DNA): TGTGCCAGTAGTATGGGGAGGGATACAGATACGCAGTATTTT.

Worth noting for this clonotype: A much larger clone differs from this one at a single base, so this may be a read error. J is TRBJ1-1 and V is TRBV12-3 or TRBV12-4, with D possibly matching TRBD1 (5 bases). The CDR3 is 14 residues long. CDR3 DNA sequence: TGTGCCTGCAGCCCGGCGGGGCTCTCAAAAGAAGCTTTCTTT. Amino acid sequence: CACSPAGLSKEAFF.

This chain uses TRBV28 with TRBJ1-2; D is possibly TRBD1 (6 bases). CDR3 length: 19 residues. The germline V and J ends were trimmed by 6 bases and 4 bases, with 30 bases remaining between them. Germline values: CDR1 MDHEN, CDR2 SYDVKM. The CDR3 sequence is CASSPPPDDPGTHLYGYTF. For the CDR3, the DNA is TGTGCCAGCAGCCCCCCCCCCGACGACCCCGGGACACACCTCTATGGCTACACCTTC.

The chain combines TRBV5-1 with TRBJ1-1; D is possibly TRBD1 (6 bases). The germline V and J ends were trimmed by 5 bases and 7 bases, with 18 bases remaining between them. The CDR3 length is 14 residues. In germline, CDR1 is SGHRS, CDR2 YFSETQ. The DNA for the CDR3 is TGCGCCAGCAGGATACCGACAGGCGCGGATGAAGCTTTCTTT. It specifies CASRIPTGADEAFF.

This clonotype was seen repeatedly, ten times or more. The chain employs TRBV5-1 and TRBJ2-3; 12 nucleotides line up with TRBD2. With 3 bases clipped from V and 1 base from J, the junction kept 9 bases outside the gene matches. CDR1 SGHRS and CDR2 YFSETQ come from the germline V gene. The CDR3 sequence is 18 residues long. CDR3 bases: TGCGCCAGCAGCTCCCTAGCGGGAGGGGGTAGTGGCACAGATACGCAGTATTTT. Its protein product is CASSSLAGGGSGTDTQYF.

This rearrangement joins TRBV9 to TRBJ2-7, with 7 bases aligning to TRBD1. Trimming cost V 0 bases and J 4 bases; bases outside gene matches: 4. CDR1 is SGDLS, CDR2 YYNGEE, per germline. The CDR3 has 14 amino acids. The CDR3 coding sequence is TGTGCCAGCAGCGTAGGAGGGGGCGGATACGAGCAGTACTTC. Translated, it gives CASSVGGGGYEQYF.